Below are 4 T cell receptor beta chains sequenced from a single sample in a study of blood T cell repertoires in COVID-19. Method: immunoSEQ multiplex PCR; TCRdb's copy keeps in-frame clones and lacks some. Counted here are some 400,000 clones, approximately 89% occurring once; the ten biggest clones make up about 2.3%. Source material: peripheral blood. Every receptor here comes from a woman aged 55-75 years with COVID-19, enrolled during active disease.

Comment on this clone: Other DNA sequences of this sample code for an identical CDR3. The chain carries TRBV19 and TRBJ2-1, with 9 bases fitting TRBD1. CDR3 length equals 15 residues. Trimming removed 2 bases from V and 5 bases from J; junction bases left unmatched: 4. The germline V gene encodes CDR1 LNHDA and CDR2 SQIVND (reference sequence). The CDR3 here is CASSITGGTNNEQFF. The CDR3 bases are TGTGCCAGTAGTATAACAGGGGGCACTAACAATGAGCAGTTCTTC.

The chain's CDR3 is CASSFSINYGYTF. The CDR3 DNA is TGTGCCAGCAGCTTTTCAATTAACTATGGCTACACCTTC. The chain couples TRBV7-9 to TRBJ1-2, with D unclear. The CDR3 covers 13 residues. V shed 3 bases and J shed 1 base, with 6 bases lying between them. Germline values: CDR1 SEHNR, CDR2 FQNEAQ (reference sequence).

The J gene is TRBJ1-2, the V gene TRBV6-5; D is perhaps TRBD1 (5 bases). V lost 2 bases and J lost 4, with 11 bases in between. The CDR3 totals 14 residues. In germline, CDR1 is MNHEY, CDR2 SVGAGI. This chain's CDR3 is CASSYISGGYGYTF. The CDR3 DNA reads TGTGCCAGCAGTTACATTTCCGGGGGCTATGGCTACACCTTC.

The chain's CDR3 is CASSWTGNTGELFF. The DNA for the CDR3 is TGCGCCAGCAGCTGGACAGGGAACACCGGGGAGCTGTTTTTT. V and J are TRBV5-1 and TRBJ2-2; 7 nucleotides line up with TRBD1. This CDR3 spans 14 amino acids. Trimming at V came to 3 bases and at J to 1 base, leaving 0 bases not matched to a gene. Germline V gives CDR1 SGHRS, CDR2 YFSETQ.